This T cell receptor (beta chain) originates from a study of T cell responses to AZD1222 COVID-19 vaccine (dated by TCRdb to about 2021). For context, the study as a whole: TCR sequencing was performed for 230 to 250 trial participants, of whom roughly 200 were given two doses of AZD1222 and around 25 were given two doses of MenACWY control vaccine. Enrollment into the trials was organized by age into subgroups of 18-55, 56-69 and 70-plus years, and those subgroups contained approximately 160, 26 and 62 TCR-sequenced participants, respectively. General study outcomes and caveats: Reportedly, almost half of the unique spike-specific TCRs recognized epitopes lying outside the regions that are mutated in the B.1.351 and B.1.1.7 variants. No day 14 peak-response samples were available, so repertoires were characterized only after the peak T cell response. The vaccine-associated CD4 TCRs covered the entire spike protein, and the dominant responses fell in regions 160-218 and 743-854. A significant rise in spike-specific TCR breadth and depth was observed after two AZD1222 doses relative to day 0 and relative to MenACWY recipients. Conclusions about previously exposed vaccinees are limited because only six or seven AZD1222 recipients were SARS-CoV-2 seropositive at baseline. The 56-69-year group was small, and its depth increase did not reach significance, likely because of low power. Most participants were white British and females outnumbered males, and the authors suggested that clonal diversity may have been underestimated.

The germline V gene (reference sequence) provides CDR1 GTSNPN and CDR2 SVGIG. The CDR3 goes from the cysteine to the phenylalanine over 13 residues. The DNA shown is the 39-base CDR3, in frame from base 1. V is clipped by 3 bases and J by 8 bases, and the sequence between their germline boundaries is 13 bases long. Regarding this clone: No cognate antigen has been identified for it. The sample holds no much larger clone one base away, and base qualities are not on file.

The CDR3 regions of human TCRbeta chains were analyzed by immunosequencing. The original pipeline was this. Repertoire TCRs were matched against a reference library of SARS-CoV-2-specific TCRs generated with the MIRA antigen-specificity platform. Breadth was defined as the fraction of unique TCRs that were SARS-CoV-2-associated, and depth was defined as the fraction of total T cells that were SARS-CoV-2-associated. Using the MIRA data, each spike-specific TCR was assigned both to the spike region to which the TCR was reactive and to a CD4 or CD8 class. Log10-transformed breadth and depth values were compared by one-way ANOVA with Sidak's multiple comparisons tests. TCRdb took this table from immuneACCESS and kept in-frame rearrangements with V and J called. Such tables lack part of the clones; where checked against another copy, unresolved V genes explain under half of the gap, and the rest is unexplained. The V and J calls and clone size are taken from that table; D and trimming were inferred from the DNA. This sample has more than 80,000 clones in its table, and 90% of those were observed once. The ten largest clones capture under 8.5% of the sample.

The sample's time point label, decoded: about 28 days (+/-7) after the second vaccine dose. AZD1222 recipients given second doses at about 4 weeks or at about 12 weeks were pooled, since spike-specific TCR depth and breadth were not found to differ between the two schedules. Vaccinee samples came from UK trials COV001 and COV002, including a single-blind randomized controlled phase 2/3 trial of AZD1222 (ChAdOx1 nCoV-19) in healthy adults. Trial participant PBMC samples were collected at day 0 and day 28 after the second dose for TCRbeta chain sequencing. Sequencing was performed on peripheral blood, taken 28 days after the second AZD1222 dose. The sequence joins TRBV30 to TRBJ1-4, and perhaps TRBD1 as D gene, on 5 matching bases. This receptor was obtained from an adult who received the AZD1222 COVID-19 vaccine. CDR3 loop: CAWSGQGREKLFF. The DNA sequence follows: TGTGCCTGGAGCGGGCAGGGAAGGGAAAAACTGTTTTTT.